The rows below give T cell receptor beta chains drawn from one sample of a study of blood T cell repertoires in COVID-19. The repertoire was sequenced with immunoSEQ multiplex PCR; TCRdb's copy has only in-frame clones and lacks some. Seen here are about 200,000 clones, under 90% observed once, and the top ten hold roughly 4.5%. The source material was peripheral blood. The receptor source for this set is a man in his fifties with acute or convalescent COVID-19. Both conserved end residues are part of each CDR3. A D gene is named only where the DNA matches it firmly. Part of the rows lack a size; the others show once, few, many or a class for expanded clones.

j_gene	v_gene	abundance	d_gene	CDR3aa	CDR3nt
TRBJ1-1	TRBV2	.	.	CASSTGRVTEAFF	TGTGCCAGCAGCACAGGGCGGGTCACTGAAGCTTTCTTT
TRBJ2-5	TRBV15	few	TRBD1	CATSARQGWETQYF	TGTGCCACCAGCGCCCGACAGGGGTGGGAGACCCAGTACTTC
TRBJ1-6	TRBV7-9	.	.	CASSLDTYNSPLHF	TGTGCCAGCAGCTTGGACACTTATAATTCACCCCTCCACTTT
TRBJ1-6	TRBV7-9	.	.	CASSVPGFSPLHF	TGTGCCAGCAGCGTACCAGGGTTCTCACCCCTCCACTTT
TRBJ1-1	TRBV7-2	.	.	CASSPWGGLGPEAFF	TGTGCCAGCAGCCCCTGGGGGGGTTTGGGACCTGAAGCTTTCTTT
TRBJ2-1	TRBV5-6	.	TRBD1	CASSFLDRGRGEQFF	TGTGCCAGCAGCTTTTTGGACAGGGGAAGAGGTGAGCAGTTCTTC
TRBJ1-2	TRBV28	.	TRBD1	CASRETGDYGYTF	TGTGCCAGCAGAGAGACAGGGGACTATGGCTACACCTTC
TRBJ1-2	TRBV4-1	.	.	CASSRGQGPLSYYGYTF	TGCGCCAGCAGCCGCGGGCAGGGGCCACTCTCTTACTATGGCTACACCTTC
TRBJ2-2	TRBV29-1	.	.	CSADMRHTGELFF	TGCAGCGCCGATATGAGGCACACCGGGGAGCTGTTTTTT
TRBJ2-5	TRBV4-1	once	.	CASSPGPGGEETQYF	TGCGCCAGCAGCCCAGGCCCCGGAGGCGAAGAGACCCAGTACTTC
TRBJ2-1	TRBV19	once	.	CASSSTSTGYNEQFF	TGTGCCAGTAGTTCCACTAGCACGGGGTACAATGAGCAGTTCTTC
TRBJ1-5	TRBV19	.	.	CASSIATGNQPQHF	TGTGCCAGTAGTATAGCGACGGGTAATCAGCCCCAGCATTTT
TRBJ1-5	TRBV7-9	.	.	CASSLTGGDQPQHF	TGTGCCAGCAGCTTAACGGGGGGGGATCAGCCCCAGCATTTT
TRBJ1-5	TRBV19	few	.	CASSTRSTESQHF	TGTGCCAGTAGTACCCGTTCGACAGAGTCCCAGCATTTT
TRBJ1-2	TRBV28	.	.	CASSLKFDYGYTF	TGTGCCAGCAGTCTAAAATTCGACTATGGCTACACCTTC
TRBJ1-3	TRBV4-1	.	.	CASSQVETAGNTIYF	TGCGCCAGCAGCCAAGTCGAGACAGCTGGAAACACCATATATTTT
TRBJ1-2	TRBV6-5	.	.	CAGGRDNLNYGYTF	TGTGCCGGAGGAAGGGACAACCTTAACTATGGCTACACCTTC
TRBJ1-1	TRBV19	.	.	CASSILDRFTEAFF	TGTGCCAGTAGTATTTTGGACAGATTCACTGAAGCTTTCTTT
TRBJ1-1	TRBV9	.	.	CASSGWGQENTEAFF	TGTGCCAGCAGCGGTTGGGGACAAGAGAACACTGAAGCTTTCTTT
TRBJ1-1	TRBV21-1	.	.	CASSKRTEEDTEAFF	TGTGCCAGCAGCAAAAGGACAGAAGAGGACACTGAAGCTTTCTTT
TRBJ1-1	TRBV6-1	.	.	CASSETPGGQEAFF	TGTGCCAGCAGTGAGACCCCTGGCGGACAGGAAGCTTTCTTT
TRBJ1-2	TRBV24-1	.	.	CATSGSLNYGYTF	TGTGCCACCAGTGGTTCATTGAACTATGGCTACACCTTC
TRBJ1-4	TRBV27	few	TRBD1	CASSLSRGREKLFF	TGTGCCAGCAGTTTGAGCAGGGGGCGGGAAAAACTGTTTTTT
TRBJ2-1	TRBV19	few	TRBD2	CASSPLSGGAVNEQFF	TGTGCCAGTAGTCCCCTAAGCGGGGGGGCCGTAAATGAGCAGTTCTTC
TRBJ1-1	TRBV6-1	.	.	CASSDPGAMNTEAFF	TGTGCCAGCAGTGACCCAGGGGCAATGAACACTGAAGCTTTCTTT
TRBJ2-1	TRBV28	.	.	CASSQGGSYNEQFF	TGTGCCAGCAGCCAGGGTGGGTCCTACAATGAGCAGTTCTTC
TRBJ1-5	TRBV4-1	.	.	CASSQTQVNQPQHF	TGCGCCAGCAGCCAAACACAGGTGAATCAGCCCCAGCATTTT
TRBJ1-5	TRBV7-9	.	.	CASSLEGGQPQHF	TGTGCCAGCAGTCTGGAGGGGGGGCAGCCCCAGCATTTT
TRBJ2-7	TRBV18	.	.	CASSPPSSPYEQYF	TGTGCCAGCTCACCACCTAGCTCGCCCTACGAGCAGTACTTC
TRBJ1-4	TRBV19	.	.	CASSIYRDNEKLFF	TGTGCCAGTAGTATATACAGGGATAATGAAAAACTGTTTTTT
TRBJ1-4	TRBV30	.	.	CAWQPGPGGEKLFF	TGTGCCTGGCAGCCGGGCCCGGGGGGAGAAAAACTGTTTTTT
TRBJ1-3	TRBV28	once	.	CASISSGTGNTIYF	TGTGCCAGCATATCTTCGGGGACTGGAAACACCATATATTTT
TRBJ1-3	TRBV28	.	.	CASSFPAGGTIYF	TGTGCCAGCAGTTTCCCCGCTGGAGGCACCATATATTTT
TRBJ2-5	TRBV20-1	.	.	CSASRGGPQETQYF	TGCAGTGCTAGTAGGGGGGGCCCTCAAGAGACCCAGTACTTC
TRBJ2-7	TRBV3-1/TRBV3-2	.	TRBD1	CASSPGQVGSIYEQYF	TGTGCCAGCAGCCCCGGACAGGTCGGATCAATTTACGAGCAGTACTTC
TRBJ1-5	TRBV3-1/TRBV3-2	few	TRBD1	CASSQGTGRNQPQHF	TGTGCCAGCAGCCAGGGGACAGGGCGCAATCAGCCCCAGCATTTT
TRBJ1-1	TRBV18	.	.	CASSPPRTSGNTEAFF	TGTGCCAGCTCACCCCCAAGAACCTCGGGGAACACTGAAGCTTTCTTT
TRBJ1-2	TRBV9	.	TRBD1	CASSVIEGAGYGYTF	TGTGCCAGCAGCGTAATCGAGGGGGCGGGCTATGGCTACACCTTC
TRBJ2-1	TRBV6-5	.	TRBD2	CASHSGSSYNEQFF	TGTGCCAGCCATAGCGGGAGCTCCTACAATGAGCAGTTCTTC
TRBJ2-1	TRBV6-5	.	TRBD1	CASTGTGSYNEQFF	TGTGCCAGCACCGGGACAGGGTCCTACAATGAGCAGTTCTTC
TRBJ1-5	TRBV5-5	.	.	CASSRILNQPQHF	TGTGCCAGCAGCCGAATACTAAATCAGCCCCAGCATTTT
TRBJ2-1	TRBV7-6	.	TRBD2	CASSFGGAYNEQFF	TGTGCCAGCAGCTTTGGGGGGGCCTACAATGAGCAGTTCTTC
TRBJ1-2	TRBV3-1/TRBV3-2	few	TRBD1	CASSPLGRGNYGYTF	TGTGCCAGCAGCCCCTTAGGCAGGGGGAACTATGGCTACACCTTC
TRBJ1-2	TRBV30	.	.	CAWTVSNYGYTF	TGTGCCTGGACCGTCAGTAACTATGGCTACACCTTC
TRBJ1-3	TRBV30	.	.	CAWTSGNTIYF	TGTGCCTGGACTTCGGGAAACACCATATATTTT
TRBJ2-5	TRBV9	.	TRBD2	CASSVARRTSGGALETQYF	TGTGCCAGCAGCGTAGCTCGGAGGACTAGCGGGGGGGCCTTAGAGACCCAGTACTTC